This T cell receptor beta chain was observed in a study of human T cells and chemical hapten exposure. The overall study: Once 0.01% DPC had been applied to the upper back by patch test, readings were taken at 6 days. Yields of TCR per sample differed, chiefly owing to small differences in pooled library volume.

Specified time point: patch test 1, 2 weeks after DPC sensitization. The treatment was: therapeutic diphenylcyclopropenone sensitization with weekly scalp DPC. Sample donors consisted of patients with alopecia, aged 18 to 70 years, who were suitable for DPC. MiXCR, applied by TCRdb to the RACE reads, yields one record per CDR3 protein. The sample contains fewer than 400,000 distinct CDR3 sequences, around 7% of which appear only once. In regard to this clonotype: Since a much larger clone is just one base distant, this may be a read error.

This CDR3 is 14 amino acids long. With 7 bases clipped from V and 5 bases from J, the junction kept 5 bases outside the gene matches. Germline V gene data show CDR1 as MNHEY and CDR2 as SMNVEV (reference sequence). Sample: whole blood, taken in connection with sensitization to the hapten diphenylcyclopropenone (DPC). This receptor was identified in a woman under 30 with alopecia areata. Some clones in this sample may be carry-over from other donors' samples. V gene TRBV27 combines with J gene TRBJ2-3, with 11 positions matching TRBD2. CDR3 bases: TGTGCCAGCACCCCTAGCGGGGGGAAAGATACGCAGTATTTT. Translated, it gives CASTPSGGKDTQYF.